This T cell receptor beta chain derives from a study of siplizumab effects on memory and regulatory T cells (dated by TCRdb to the late 2010s). Describing the broader study: Across eight responder-stimulator pairs, mixed lymphocyte reactions were run as pairs, around 1 with siplizumab at 0.8 to 1 ug/mL and around 1 without drug. The study examined how the anti-CD2 antibody siplizumab affects alloreactive T-cell subsets in allogeneic mixed lymphocyte reactions built from human PBMCs.

To prepare the library, the immunoSEQ multiplex PCR assay was applied. The deep sequencing platform assayed 80,000 to 100,000 TCR templates per sample. Genomic DNA extracted from sorted T cells was used for TCRbeta CDR3 sequencing. As for how the authors treated the data: The R programming language was used for clonal analysis of the TCRbeta CDR3 data. Alloreactive CD4+ and CD8+ clones were identified by comparing unstimulated samples to CFSE-low samples taken after the reaction. Alloreactive CD4+ clones were assigned to regulatory or non-regulatory origin by matching sequences to sorted unstimulated Treg and non-Treg repertoires. TCRdb's version of the immuneACCESS table is confined to in-frame rearrangements and falls short of the full clone set. An unresolved V gene accounts for under half of the shortfall where checked; the remainder is of unknown origin. D and trimming come from the DNA, and the V and J calls and clone size come from that table. This sample holds approximately 14,000 clones; less than 50% were observed only once. The ten biggest clones cover 7.8% of the sample.

For five to seven days, cells in the mixed lymphocyte reaction were kept in coculture at 37 degrees C. Responder PBMCs were labelled with CFSE and stimulator PBMCs with Violet Dye, then combined at a 1:1 ratio. TCRbeta CDR3 sequencing was performed on sorted unstimulated T cells and on proliferating T cells recovered from mixed lymphocyte reactions. Fresh whole blood from ten HLA-typed healthy donors was used as the source from which PBMCs were isolated. Proliferating CFSE-low responder T cells were FACS-sorted after the mixed lymphocyte reaction for TCR sequencing. Beyond this particular receptor, the publication reports: Whether proliferating Tregs from siplizumab cultures actually had suppressive function was not functionally confirmed. Among mappable alloreactive CD4+ clones, an average Treg-derived fraction of approximately 73% was observed with siplizumab, compared with roughly 25% in control reactions. Roughly 80-95% of proliferating CD4+ or CD8+ clones could not be assigned a naive or memory phenotype. Greater diversity appeared to be present in unstimulated naive T cells than in memory T cells, and a substantial contribution to the alloresponse seemed to be made by naive cells. Sequences below about 10^-5 frequency were poorly captured, so only a minor fraction of alloreactive clones could be mapped to unstimulated subsets. Siplizumab significantly lowered the cumulative frequency of alloreactive sequences that could be traced to unstimulated CD4+ memory T cells.

From V the trimming removes 6 bases and from J it removes 0 bases, while the gene matches leave 4 bases of the junction unaccounted for. The germline V gene (reference sequence) specifies MNHNY as CDR1 and SVGAGI as CDR2. The CDR3 measures 14 amino acids from cysteine to phenylalanine. The kept DNA is CDR3 alone, 42 bases in frame from the first base. Worth noting for this clone: Its antigen is unknown. Base-call qualities are not available, and no considerably larger clone is one nucleotide away.

The clonotype was recovered from a human donor in good health; the cells came from an allogeneic mixed lymphocyte reaction. Some clones in this sample may be carry-over from other donors' samples. Material: CFSE-low (dividing) CD4+ T cells sorted from an allogeneic mixed lymphocyte reaction. This chain joins TRBV6-6 to TRBJ1-2; TRBD1 lines up with 7 middle nucleotides. The CDR3 amino acid sequence is: CASSQGTANYGYTF. The sequence in DNA is TGTGCCAGCAGCCAGGGGACAGCTAACTATGGCTACACCTTC.